This TCR beta chain was sequenced in a study of T-cell reconstitution after alpha-beta-depleted transplantation in children. This clonotype has only a few counts. Trimming cost V 10 bases and J 4 bases; bases outside gene matches: 15. Per the germline V gene, CDR1 is SGHAT and CDR2 is FQDESV (reference sequence). The length of the CDR3 is 15 residues. For TCRbeta, the library was prepared with unique molecular identifiers. TCRdb itself ran the PCR reads through MiXCR, one entry per CDR3 protein. Of more than 550,000 distinct CDR3 sequences listed, about 10% are singletons. The chain couples TRBV11-1 to TRBJ2-5; 7 nucleotides align to TRBD2. This specimen consisted of PBMCs from the stem cell graft donor, obtained from the stem cell graft. The receptor comes from a human donor who donated a stem cell graft to a child with acute myeloid leukemia. CDR3 nucleotide sequence: TGTGCCACCGGAACCACGGCGGGGGTTGGAGAGACCCAGTACTTC. Translation: CATGTTAGVGETQYF.